This TCR beta chain was identified in a study of shared clonotypes between healthy human individuals. Study as a whole: There were three CD4 naive, three CD4 memory, two CD8 naive and one CD8 memory plates per donor.

Here immunoSEQ multiplex PCR was the method, and the copy in TCRdb shows in-frame clones only, minus some. Of around 1 million clones detected, more than 75% appear once; the ten largest clones hold about 1.5%. A remark on this clone: Its target is unknown.

Study conclusions and caveats: Estimated richness values were generally larger in naive subsets than in memory subsets.

Germline CDR1 MGHDK, CDR2 SYGVNS. The length of the CDR3 is 16 residues. The V gene lost 2 bases and the J gene lost 7 bases, with 17 bases spanning the gap. This clonotype was obtained from a man younger than 35 in good health. What was sequenced was memory CD4+ T cells sorted from blood. Subset defined: CD45RA-negative fraction. This chain joins TRBV25-1 and TRBJ2-2, with a tentative D call TRBD1 (6 bases). This chain's CDR3 is CASSEGVRGYVGELFF. The DNA for the CDR3 is TGTGCCAGCAGTGAAGGCGTCAGGGGATATGTCGGGGAGCTGTTTTTT.